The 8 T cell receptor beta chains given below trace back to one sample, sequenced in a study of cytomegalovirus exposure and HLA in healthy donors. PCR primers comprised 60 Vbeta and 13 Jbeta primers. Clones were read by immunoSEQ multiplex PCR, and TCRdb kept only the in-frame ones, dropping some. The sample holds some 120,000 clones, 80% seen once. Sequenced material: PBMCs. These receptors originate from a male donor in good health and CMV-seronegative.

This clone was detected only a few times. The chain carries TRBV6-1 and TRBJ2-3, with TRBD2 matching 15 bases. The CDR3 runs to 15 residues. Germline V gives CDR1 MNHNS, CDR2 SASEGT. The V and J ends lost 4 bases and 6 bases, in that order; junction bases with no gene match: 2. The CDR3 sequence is CASSGTSGGADTQYF. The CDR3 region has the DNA TGTGCCAGCAGTGGGACTAGCGGGGGGGCGGATACGCAGTATTTT.

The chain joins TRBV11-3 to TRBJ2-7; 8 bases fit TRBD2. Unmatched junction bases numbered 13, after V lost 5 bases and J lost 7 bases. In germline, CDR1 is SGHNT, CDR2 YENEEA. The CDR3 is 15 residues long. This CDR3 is CASSPSRGGASEQYF. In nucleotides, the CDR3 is TGTGCCAGCAGCCCGTCTCGGGGGGGCGCGTCGGAGCAGTACTTC. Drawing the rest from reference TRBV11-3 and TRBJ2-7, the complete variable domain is EAGVVQSPRYKIIEKKQPVAFWCNPISGHNTLYWYLQNLGQGPELLIRYENEEAVDDSQLPKDRFSAERLKGVDSTLKIQPAELGDSAVYLCASSPSRGGASEQYFGPGTRLTVT.

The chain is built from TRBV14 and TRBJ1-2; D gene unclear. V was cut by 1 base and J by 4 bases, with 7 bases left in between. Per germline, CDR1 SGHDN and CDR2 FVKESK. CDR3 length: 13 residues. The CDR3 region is CASSQGRSYGYTF. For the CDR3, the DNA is TGTGCCAGCAGCCAAGGTAGAAGCTATGGCTACACCTTC.

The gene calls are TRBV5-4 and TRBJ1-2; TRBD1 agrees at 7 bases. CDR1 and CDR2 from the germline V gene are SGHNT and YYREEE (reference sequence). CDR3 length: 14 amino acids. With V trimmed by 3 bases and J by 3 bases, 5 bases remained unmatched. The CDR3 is CASSSSTGYYGYTF. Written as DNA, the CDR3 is TGTGCCAGCAGCTCGTCGACAGGGTACTATGGCTACACCTTC. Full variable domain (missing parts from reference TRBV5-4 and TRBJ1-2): ETGVTQSPTHLIKTRGQQVTLRCSSQSGHNTVSWYQQALGQGPQFIFQYYREEENGRGNFPPRFSGLQFPNYSSELNVNALELDDSALYLCASSSSTGYYGYTFGSGTRLTVV.

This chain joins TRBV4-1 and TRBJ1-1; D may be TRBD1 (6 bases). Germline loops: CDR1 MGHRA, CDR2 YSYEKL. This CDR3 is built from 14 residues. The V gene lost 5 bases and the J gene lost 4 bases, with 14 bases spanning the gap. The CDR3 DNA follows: TGCGCCAGCAGCACAGGGTTCGGATCCACTGAAGCTTTCTTT. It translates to CASSTGFGSTEAFF.

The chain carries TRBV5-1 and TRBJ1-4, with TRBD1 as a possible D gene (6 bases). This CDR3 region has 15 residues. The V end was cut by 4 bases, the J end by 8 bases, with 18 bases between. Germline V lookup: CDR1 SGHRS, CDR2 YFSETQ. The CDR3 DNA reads TGCGCCAGCAGCGACGCTCGGGGGGGCTTCGAAAAACTGTTTTTT. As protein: CASSDARGGFEKLFF.

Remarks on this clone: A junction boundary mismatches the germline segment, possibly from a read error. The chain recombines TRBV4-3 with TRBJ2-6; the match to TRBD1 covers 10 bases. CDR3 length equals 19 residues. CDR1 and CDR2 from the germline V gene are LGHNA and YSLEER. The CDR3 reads CASSQDLPGQGSGANGLTF. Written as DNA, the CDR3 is TGCGCCAGCAGCCAGGATTTACCGGGACAGGGGTCTGGGGCCAACGGCCTGACTTTC.

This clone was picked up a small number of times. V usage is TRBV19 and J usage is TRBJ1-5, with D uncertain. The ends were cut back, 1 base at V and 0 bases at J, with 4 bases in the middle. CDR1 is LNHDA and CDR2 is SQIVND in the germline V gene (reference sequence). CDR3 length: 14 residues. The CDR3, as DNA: TGTGCCAGTAGTATAGTGTATAGCAATCAGCCCCAGCATTTT. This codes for CASSIVYSNQPQHF.